The rows below give T cell receptor beta chains drawn from one sample of a study of post-analysis software for immune sequencing data. TCRdb re-called the PCR reads through MiXCR, storing one row per CDR3 protein. The data show 800,000 to 950,000 distinct CDR3 sequences, about 57% seen once. The specimen sequenced was blood. Receptor source: a girl between 5 and 17 years old with multiple sclerosis. Both conserved end residues are part of each CDR3. D genes are given only for firm matches. Only part of the rows carry a size: once, few, many, or a class if the clone is expanded.

TRBV29-1,few,TRBJ1-2,.,TGCAGCAAACTAGATAACTATGGCTACACCTTC,CSKLDNYGYTF
TRBV6-2/TRBV6-3,.,TRBJ1-2,.,TGTGCCAGCAGTTTACAGCTAACCTATGGCTACACCTTC,CASSLQLTYGYTF
TRBV4-1,few,TRBJ1-2,.,TGCGCCAGCAGCCAAGATCGGGGAGGGGCGAACTATGGCTACACCTTC,CASSQDRGGANYGYTF
TRBV20-1,few,TRBJ2-1,TRBD2,TGCAGTGCTAGAGATACTAGCGGGGACTACAATGAGCAGTTCTTC,CSARDTSGDYNEQFF
TRBV15,.,TRBJ1-2,.,TGTGCCACCAGCAGAGGGACCCCAAGCTTGTATGGCTACACCTTC,CATSRGTPSLYGYTF
TRBV10-2,.,TRBJ2-3,TRBD1,TGCGCCAGCACCCGGGACAGGGGCACAGATACGCAGTATTTT,CASTRDRGTDTQYF
TRBV3-1,.,TRBJ2-7,.,TGTGCCAGCAGCCAAGAAAGGGGGAAGCCCTACGAGCAGTACTTC,CASSQERGKPYEQYF
TRBV10-3,few,TRBJ2-7,.,TGTGCCATCAGTGAGGGCGGGTACGCCTACGAGCAGTACTTC,CAISEGGYAYEQYF
TRBV5-1,once,TRBJ2-7,TRBD1,TGCGCCAGCAGCTTGTTATCGGACAGGGGCTACGAGCAGTACTTC,CASSLLSDRGYEQYF
TRBV18,.,TRBJ2-1,.,TGTGCCAGCTCACCACTTGATGCGTTGAATTGGAATGAGCAGTTCTTC,CASSPLDALNWNEQFF
TRBV12-3/TRBV12-4,few,TRBJ1-2,.,TGTGCCAGCAGTTTCTGGACGGAGAACTATGGCTACACCTTC,CASSFWTENYGYTF
TRBV3-1,.,TRBJ2-3,TRBD2,TGTGCCAGCAGCCAAGGCGGACTAGCGGGGCACACAGATACGCAGTATTTT,CASSQGGLAGHTDTQYF
TRBV20-1,.,TRBJ2-5,.,TGCAGTGCTAGATACGGGGAAGAGACCCAGTACTTC,CSARYGEETQYF
TRBV20-1,.,TRBJ1-5,TRBD1,TGCAGTGCTAGAGCGGACAGGGTAAATCAGCCCCAGCATTTT,CSARADRVNQPQHF
TRBV4-2,few,TRBJ2-7,.,TGTGCCAGCAGCCAAGAACGCGGCACTTTCTCCTACGAGCAGTACTTC,CASSQERGTFSYEQYF
TRBV2,few,TRBJ2-1,.,TGTGCCAGCAGTGGGCGTGGCGGGATTCGCCTCAATGAGCAGTTCTTC,CASSGRGGIRLNEQFF
TRBV5-1,once,TRBJ2-3,.,TGCGCCAGCAGCTTGGCGTTGGGAGTTGGAGATACGCAGTATTTT,CASSLALGVGDTQYF
TRBV15,.,TRBJ2-1,.,TGTGCCACCAGCAGTCCCCCCCGGGGCGCGAATGAGCAGTTCTTC,CATSSPPRGANEQFF
TRBV12-3/TRBV12-4,few,TRBJ2-1,TRBD1,TGTGCCAGCACCGTCCCCGGGACAGGGGTCAATGAGCAGTTCTTC,CASTVPGTGVNEQFF
TRBV5-1,.,TRBJ2-3,.,TGCGCCAGCATAGGGGGACTCACGCAGTATTTT,CASIGGLTQYF
TRBV6-5,few,TRBJ2-7,.,TGTGCCAGCAGTTACTCGGCCCAGGGGTTTACCTACGAGCAGTACTTC,CASSYSAQGFTYEQYF
TRBV7-8,.,TRBJ2-5,TRBD2,TGTGCCAGCAGCTTAGCTTATAGGGGACTAGCGGACACGCAAGAGACCCAGTACTTC,CASSLAYRGLADTQETQYF
TRBV7-2,.,TRBJ2-7,.,TGTGCCAGCAGCTTAGCATGGGACGGCAGCGAGCAGTACTTC,CASSLAWDGSEQYF
TRBV19,.,TRBJ2-7,.,TGTGCCAGTAGTATATCCGCTCTCGGGTACGAGCAGTACTTC,CASSISALGYEQYF
TRBV5-1,.,TRBJ2-7,.,TGCGCCAGCAGCTTGCACTGGCCCGGGAGCCGGTCATACGAGCAGTACTTC,CASSLHWPGSRSYEQYF
TRBV12-3/TRBV12-4,few,TRBJ2-1,.,TGTGCCAGCAGTTTAGGGCGGGACTACAATGAGCAGTTCTTC,CASSLGRDYNEQFF
TRBV29-1,.,TRBJ2-6,.,TGCAGCGTTGGTCGGTCTGGGGCCAACGTCCTGACTTTC,CSVGRSGANVLTF
TRBV11-2,once,TRBJ2-3,.,TGTGCCAGCAGAACCATGAGGCGGAACCATACGCAGTATTTT,CASRTMRRNHTQYF
TRBV20-1,.,TRBJ2-6,.,TGCAGTGCTCGCCCTGGGAGCCTTCCCTCTGGGGCCAACGTCCTGACTTTC,CSARPGSLPSGANVLTF
TRBV7-6,.,TRBJ2-7,.,TGTGCCAGCACGGAAACGTATGGCTCCTACGAGCAGTACTTC,CASTETYGSYEQYF
TRBV7-9,.,TRBJ1-6,.,TGTGCCAGCAGCTTAATGGCGGGATATAATTCACCCCTCCACTTT,CASSLMAGYNSPLHF
TRBV20-1,.,TRBJ2-1,TRBD1,TGCAGTGCTAGAGCTCCGGGACAGGGCGTTGGAAGCTCCTACAATGAGCAGTTCTTC,CSARAPGQGVGSSYNEQFF
TRBV5-1,.,TRBJ2-7,.,TGCGCCAGCAGCTTGGATTGGGAAACCGACTACGAGCAGTACTTC,CASSLDWETDYEQYF
TRBV20-1,few,TRBJ2-1,TRBD1,TGCAGTGCTGCTCCCAGGGGGCCCGACAATGAGCAGTTCTTC,CSAAPRGPDNEQFF
TRBV5-1,.,TRBJ2-7,TRBD2,TGCGCCAGCAGCTGGGGGCTAGCGGGAGGGCCTCGGGCCTACGAGCAGTACTTC,CASSWGLAGGPRAYEQYF
TRBV7-9,.,TRBJ2-4,.,TGTGCCAGCAGCCCGGGCCCTCGAGAAAACATTCAGTACTTC,CASSPGPRENIQYF
TRBV7-9,.,TRBJ2-1,.,TGTGCCAGCAGCTTAGAAGCTTACCCCTACAATGGGCAGTTCTTC,CASSLEAYPYNGQFF
TRBV6-5,.,TRBJ2-5,.,TGTGCCAGCAGTTACTCCGGGACTGTGTACCAAGAGACCCAGTACTTC,CASSYSGTVYQETQYF
TRBV20-1,.,TRBJ2-3,.,TGCAGTGCTAGTAGGGGAGCGGGCACAGATACGCAGTATTTT,CSASRGAGTDTQYF
TRBV7-3,.,TRBJ1-2,.,TGTGCCAGCAGGTCTCCGGGGCGCCAAGAAGGCTACACCTTC,CASRSPGRQEGYTF
TRBV20-1,few,TRBJ1-2,TRBD1,TGCAGTGCTAGATGGACAGGTTATGAGAAAGGCTACACCTTC,CSARWTGYEKGYTF
TRBV20-1,once,TRBJ2-1,TRBD2,TGCAGTGCTAGGTTCGTTAATCGGGGGGTGGGTAGAAGCTCCTACAATGAGCAGTTCTTC,CSARFVNRGVGRSSYNEQFF
TRBV20-1,.,TRBJ1-2,.,TGCAGTGCTAGGGCGGGGGGCGGTGGCTACACCTTC,CSARAGGGGYTF
TRBV10-3,.,TRBJ2-4,TRBD1,TGTGCCATCAGCCCCGGGACAGGGGGACAAAACATTCAGTACTTC,CAISPGTGGQNIQYF
TRBV5-5,few,TRBJ2-3,TRBD2,TGTGCCAGCAGCTTGGCAGGGAGACTAGCAGTTACTTCTGGCACAGATACGCAGTATTTT,CASSLAGRLAVTSGTDTQYF
TRBV5-1,.,TRBJ1-1,TRBD1,TGCGCCAGCAGCTCGGCAGGGACAGGGACAAGGGGACTGAACACTGAAGCTTTCTTT,CASSSAGTGTRGLNTEAFF
TRBV29-1,.,TRBJ1-2,TRBD1,TGCAGCGTTGAACGCCGGGACAGGGGGCTTGGCTACACCTTC,CSVERRDRGLGYTF
TRBV6-5,.,TRBJ1-3,.,TGTGCGGTTGAAAGCTCTGGAAACACCATATATTTT,CAVESSGNTIYF
TRBV19,.,TRBJ1-5,.,TGTGCCAGCCGGCGGGGGGCGATCAATCAGCCCCAGCATTTT,CASRRGAINQPQHF
TRBV6-5,.,TRBJ2-7,TRBD2,TGTGCCAGCAGTTACTCGCTAGCGGGGGCCTCCTACGAGCAGTACTTC,CASSYSLAGASYEQYF
TRBV18,.,TRBJ2-7,.,TGTGCCAGCTCACCTCAAGGGGACAACTCCTACGAGCAGTACTTC,CASSPQGDNSYEQYF
TRBV6-4,.,TRBJ1-2,TRBD1,TGTGCCAGCAGTCCCGGGACAGGGAATCGCAACTATGGCTACACCTTC,CASSPGTGNRNYGYTF
TRBV4-1,.,TRBJ2-7,.,TGCGCCAGCAGCCCCCAACTGGGGGGACAGATCTACGAGCAGTACTTC,CASSPQLGGQIYEQYF